Below, 9 T cell receptor beta chains from the same sample are listed, as sequenced in a study of CD8+CD57+ T cells in acquired aplastic anemia. Using genomic DNA as the template, TCR beta VDJ and CDR3 profiling was carried out. MiXCR, applied by TCRdb to the reads, yields one record per CDR3 protein. The sample includes about 210,000 distinct CDR3 sequences, roughly 35% of them seen just once. Sequencing was performed on sorted CD4+, CD8+, or CD8+CD57+ T cells (not recorded which) from PBMCs. Receptors originate from a human donor in good health, serving as a control.

This clonotype has only a few counts. One end of the junction does not line up with germline, which may come from a read error. The chain recombines TRBV19 with TRBJ1-4; 9 bases match TRBD1. The germline V gene has CDR1 LNHDA and CDR2 SQIVND (reference sequence). This CDR3 has 15 residues. The chain's CDR3 is CARSKDRGTNEKLFF. The DNA of the CDR3 is TGTGCCCGTAGTAAGGACAGGGGAACTAATGAAAAACTGTTTTTT.

The table lists this clonotype with a count of one. The V gene is TRBV19, the J gene TRBJ1-5, with 8 bases lining up with TRBD1. The CDR3 loop spans 16 amino acids. Germline assignment: CDR1 LNHDA and CDR2 SQIVND (reference sequence). V was pared by 2 bases and J by 6 bases, with 9 bases of the junction left unmatched. DNA of the CDR3: TGTGCCAGTAGTATATACCAGGACAGGGCTTCTCAGCCCCAGCATTTT. The encoded protein is CASSIYQDRASQPQHF.

V gene TRBV15 combines with J gene TRBJ2-7, with 11 bases that match TRBD1. Trimming cost V 3 bases and J 5 bases; bases outside gene matches: 9. Per the germline V gene, CDR1 is LNHNV and CDR2 is YYDKDF (reference sequence). This CDR3 contains 16 residues. CDR3 loop: CATSSASRTGGDEQYF. CDR3 nucleotides: TGTGCCACCAGCAGTGCTAGCCGGACAGGGGGCGACGAGCAGTACTTC.

There are many counts of this clonotype. The rearrangement links TRBV20-1 to TRBJ1-4, with a possible D match to TRBD1 (5 bases). This CDR3 has 14 amino acids. Germline lookup yields CDR1 DFQATT and CDR2 SNEGSKA (reference sequence). V was trimmed by 6 bases and J by 8 bases, leaving 19 bases between them. The CDR3: CSAARAGMGEKLFF. CDR3 nucleotide sequence: TGCAGTGCCGCACGTGCAGGGATGGGGGAAAAACTGTTTTTT.

This rearrangement joins TRBV7-4 to TRBJ2-5; TRBD1 is a possible D gene (6 bases). The germline gives CDR1 SGHVT, CDR2 SQSDAQ. CDR3 length: 15 amino acids. V lost 4 bases and J 1 base, leaving 13 bases between the germline ends. CDR3: CASSSGVASQETQYF. CDR3 DNA: TGTGCCAGCAGCTCAGGGGTTGCAAGCCAAGAGACCCAGTACTTC. The whole variable domain, remainder taken from reference TRBV7-4 and TRBJ2-5, is GAGVSQSPRYKVAKRGRDVALRCDSISGHVTLYWYRQTLGQGSEVLTYSQSDAQRDKSGRPSGRFSAERPERSVSTLKIQRTEQGDSAVYLCASSSGVASQETQYFGPGTRLLVL.

This chain joins TRBV19 and TRBJ1-6, with 7 bases identical to TRBD1. The CDR3 covers 15 residues. Germline V gene sequence: CDR1 LNHDA, CDR2 SQIVND (reference sequence). With V trimmed by 5 bases and J by 6 bases, 7 bases remained unmatched. CDR3 coding DNA: TGTGCCAGTAGTCCCCCGGGACAGCTTAATTCACCCCTCCACTTT. This gives the protein CASSPPGQLNSPLHF.

The chain employs TRBV27 and TRBJ1-1, with 8 positions matching TRBD1. CDR1 and CDR2 (germline): MNHEY, SMNVEV (reference sequence). The CDR3 spans 16 residues. With V trimmed by 5 bases and J by 5 bases, 13 bases remained unmatched. The CDR3 loop is CASSPGQAPGETEAFF. The CDR3 DNA reads as TGTGCCAGCAGTCCGGGACAGGCCCCAGGAGAAACTGAAGCTTTCTTT.

V is TRBV20-1 and J is TRBJ1-6; no reliable D call. This CDR3 region has 10 residues. V was pared by 3 bases and J by 11 bases, with 5 bases between. Germline assignment: CDR1 DFQATT and CDR2 SNEGSKA (reference sequence). CDR3 DNA: TGCAGTGCTAGTAACCCACCCCTCCACTTT. It yields the protein CSASNPPLHF.

Ten or more counts support this clonotype. This chain links TRBV7-9 with TRBJ2-3; D perhaps matches TRBD1 (6 bases). From germline, CDR1 is SEHNR and CDR2 FQNEAQ (reference sequence). The CDR3 is 17 residues long. V lost 6 bases, J lost 4 bases, and 23 bases lay in between. The CDR3 is CASRRGFVTGSADTQYF. The CDR3 DNA sequence: TGTGCCAGCAGAAGGGGATTTGTAACAGGGTCTGCAGATACGCAGTATTTT.